This T cell receptor beta chain was found in a study of T cell responses to AZD1222 COVID-19 vaccine. Points from the study as a whole: Spike was spanned by vaccine-associated CD4 TCRs, which were dominant at 160-218 and 743-854. Females outnumbered males among donors, who were mostly white British; clonal diversity was possibly underestimated. In the spike-specific TCR repertoire, nearly half reportedly target unmutated variant regions.

With regard to this clone: The antigen remains undetermined.

Trimming left V 4 bases short and J 2 bases short, with 9 bases between. Per the germline V gene, CDR1 is LGHDT and CDR2 is YNNKEL (reference sequence). The CDR3 contains 14 residues. The data were produced by immunoSEQ multiplex PCR, yet TCRdb's version contains in-frame clones alone and is incomplete. The sample consists of roughly 120,000 clones, about 90% of them appearing once. The input for sequencing was peripheral blood, taken on day 0 of AZD1222 vaccination. The chain has TRBV3-1 (or the pseudogene TRBV3-2) and TRBJ1-3; D ambiguous. The TCR was taken from an adult in good health. CDR3 bases: TGTGCCAGCAGCCCCGGTCGGACTGGAAACACCATATATTTT. Translated: CASSPGRTGNTIYF.